This record concerns one T cell receptor beta chain sequence. Antigen: not known. This record comes from a study of blood T cells in healthy people across ages. Study at large: Template-switching capture recovered about one barcoded beta molecule per two T cells. Findings of the study overall: TCR beta diversity correlated strongly with naive T cell percentage.

The use of a sample-barcoded 5' primer and a J-beta primer mix characterized a second PCR of about 6 to 12 cycles. Each CDR3 protein is one row after TCRdb ran MiXCR on the 5' RACE reads. Among fewer than 900,000 distinct CDR3 sequences, roughly 50% were seen once, and the ten largest hold about a third. Germline V gene sequence: CDR1 SQVTM, CDR2 ANQGSEA. Trimming at V came to 7 bases and at J to 5 bases, leaving 4 bases not matched to a gene. This CDR3 is 12 amino acids long. The J gene is TRBJ1-1, the V gene TRBV29-1, with TRBD1 identical over 10 bases. The clonotype originates from a woman aged 55-69 years in good health. Specimen: blood. The DNA of the CDR3 is TGCAGCGCAGGGACAGGGGAGACTGAAGCTTTCTTT. It codes for CSAGTGETEAFF.